Detailed here is one TCR beta chain. The table lists this clone with a few counts. The antigen this receptor binds is unknown. No much larger clone is present one base from it, and per-base qualities are unavailable. TCRbeta CDR3 regions were amplified from genomic DNA using the immunoSEQ Assay, a bias-controlled multiplex PCR. As for the original processing: The number of nucleated cells in each sample was estimated from the amplification of reference gene primers within the assay. To quantify the absolute abundance of each unique TCRbeta CDR3 rearrangement, sequence reads were collapsed and filtered. For each sample, productive Simpson clonality was calculated as the square root of Simpson's diversity index across productive rearrangements. TCRdb carries this immuneACCESS record with in-frame sequences only. Its versions omit some clonotypes, under half of them owing to an unresolved V gene in the studies checked, with the rest unexplained. From that table come the V and J calls and clone size; the DNA was used to work out D and trimming. This sample gives about 140,000 clones in total; over 60% of them show up just once. The ten largest clones take up around 9.5% of the sample.

These data belong to a study of blood T cell repertoires in COVID-19 (dated by TCRdb to the early 2020s). Regarding the study in general: Collaborator samples came from the United States, Italy and Spain and covered acute and convalescent phases of COVID-19. The repertoires were released in a freely available public database meant as a resource for research on the immune response to SARS-CoV-2. The material from the prospective study consisted of cDNA or gDNA derived from T cells, B-cell-depleted T cells, or PBMCs. Where HLA class I and class II types were available, the types were taken from metadata supplied by the sample provider, not from assay-based typing. Samples came from the ongoing ImmuneRACE study (first 160 participants) plus 1,254 subjects from 6 global collaborators. Nearly every sample came with metadata listing a de-identified subject ID, COVID-19 status, age in years and sex. The dataset comprised deeply sampled blood TCRbeta repertoires from subjects exposed to, actively infected with, or recovered from COVID-19.

Measured from the cysteine to the phenylalanine, the CDR3 is 17 residues long. Only the CDR3 DNA stays, 51 bases, in frame from base 1. CDR1 is given as SGHRS and CDR2 as YFSETQ, both from the germline V gene. Clipping removes 0 bases from V and 4 bases from J, with 10 as the unmatched junction base count. Summary of the overall study and its limitations: The amount of clinical and demographic metadata varied by source and participant and was provided uncurated.

Each collaborating institution followed its own protocols to collect whole blood in K2EDTA tubes. For TCRbeta analysis, collaborators shipped samples in one of three forms: frozen whole blood, isolated PBMCs, or DNA extracted from either of those sample types. The sequencing input was peripheral blood. This sequence was found in a woman aged 45-60 years with active or convalescent COVID-19. The chain joins TRBV5-1 to TRBJ2-7; 10 central nucleotides agree with TRBD1. The DNA sequence is given as TGCGCCAGCAGCTTGGGGCTGGGACAGGGGAGGAGGTACGAGCAGTACTTC. Translated, it gives CASSLGLGQGRRYEQYF.